This entry lists 7 T cell receptor beta chains sequenced from one sample in a study of beta chain features in type 1 diabetes. The whole isolated RNA underwent reverse transcription, so sequencing captured expressed TCRB transcripts. Sequencing used immunoSEQ multiplex PCR; TCRdb keeps in-frame clones, though not all of them. The sample has approximately 60,000 clones, about 61% seen once. Sequenced material: Tregs from blood. These TCRs come from a woman between 18 and 29 years old in good health.

The chain uses TRBV30 and TRBJ2-3; 11 positions agree with TRBD2. The CDR3 has 15 amino acids. The germline V gene has CDR1 GTSNPN and CDR2 SVGIG (reference sequence). The J segment lost 5 bases and the V segment lost 2 bases, leaving 6 bases of the junction unmatched. CDR3 region: CAWSWGSGRGDTQYF. In DNA form, the CDR3 reads TGTGCCTGGAGTTGGGGTAGCGGGAGGGGAGATACGCAGTATTTT.

The chain employs TRBV6-5 and TRBJ1-1; D possibly corresponds to TRBD1 (6 bases). V shed 2 bases and J shed 1 base, with 8 bases lying between them. Germline V gives CDR1 MNHEY, CDR2 SVGAGI. The CDR3 has 14 residues. The CDR3 DNA follows: TGTGCCAGCAGTTACCAGGGACAGAACACTGAAGCTTTCTTT. Translated: CASSYQGQNTEAFF.

The CDR3 loop reads CSVETVDRATEAFF. The CDR3 DNA is TGCAGCGTTGAAACAGTGGACAGGGCCACTGAAGCTTTCTTT. The chain has TRBV29-1 and TRBJ1-1; 8 bases agree with TRBD1. CDR3 size: 14 residues. CDR1 SQVTM and CDR2 ANQGSEA come from the germline V gene. V lost 2 bases and J lost 4; bases outside the gene matches: 6.

There are a few counts of this clone. CDR3 DNA: TGCAGCGTAAGGGGGCGGGTGACCGGGGAGCTGTTTTTT. Amino acid sequence: CSVRGRVTGELFF. The rearrangement uses TRBV29-1 and TRBJ2-2, with TRBD1 matching over 7 bases. Germline CDR1 and CDR2: SQVTM and ANQGSEA. With V trimmed by 6 bases and J by 5 bases, 6 bases remained unmatched. This CDR3 is built from 13 residues.

This clone was seen more than once but under ten times. The V call is TRBV5-1, the J call TRBJ2-1; 14 nucleotides line up with TRBD2. The CDR3 totals 15 residues. Germline V gene data show CDR1 as SGHRS and CDR2 as YFSETQ. The J segment lost 6 bases and the V segment lost 4 bases, leaving 3 bases of the junction unmatched. The chain's CDR3 is CASSPGLAGGNEQFF. For the CDR3, the DNA is TGCGCCAGCAGCCCCGGACTAGCGGGAGGCAATGAGCAGTTCTTC.

The chain recombines TRBV29-1 with TRBJ1-6; the D gene is possibly TRBD1 (6 bases). Germline values: CDR1 SQVTM, CDR2 ANQGSEA. The V end was cut by 2 bases, the J end by 7 bases, with 18 bases between. The length of the CDR3 is 16 residues. The CDR3 sequence: CSVEPLRQVENSPLHF. The CDR3 DNA reads TGCAGCGTTGAACCCCTCAGACAGGTGGAGAATTCACCCCTCCACTTT.

The chain joins TRBV5-1 to TRBJ1-1; D uncertain. V dropped 0 bases and J dropped 1 base, with 7 bases sitting between them. The CDR3 is 14 residues long. Germline lookup yields CDR1 SGHRS and CDR2 YFSETQ. Here the CDR3 DNA reads TGCGCCAGCAGCTTGGTCGCAGGGAACACTGAAGCTTTCTTT. This encodes CASSLVAGNTEAFF.